Below are 20 T cell receptor beta chains sequenced from a single sample in a study of T cells in Graves' hyperthyroidism and ophthalmopathy. RNA transcripts gave rise to amplified TCR beta CDR3 regions. HTBI primers drove first-round RT-PCR of the TCR CDR3. TCRdb redid the calling of the multiplex PCR reads with MiXCR, one entry per CDR3 protein. The sample lists 400,000 to 600,000 distinct CDR3 sequences; more than 15% were seen once. The sequenced material came from blood. Receptors were obtained from a woman aged 25 to 39 with Graves' ophthalmopathy.

This clonotype was counted at least ten times. This CDR3 reads CAWIRDTQYF. The CDR3 bases are TGTGCCTGGATCCGCGATACGCAGTATTTT. The rearrangement uses TRBV30 and TRBJ2-3; D not certain. CDR1 is GTSNPN and CDR2 is SVGIG in the germline V gene (reference sequence). The CDR3 is made up of 10 amino acids. With 4 bases removed from V and 6 bases from J, the gap between germline ends came to 5 bases. Variable domain in full (rest from reference TRBV30 and TRBJ2-3): SQTIHQWPATLVQPVGSPLSLECTVEGTSNPNLYWYRQAAGRGLQLLFYSVGIGQISSEVPQNLSASRPQDRQFILSSKKLLLSDSGFYLCAWIRDTQYFGPGTRLTVL.

The genes are TRBV20-1 and TRBJ2-7; the D gene is possibly TRBD1 (6 bases). V was shortened by 0 bases and J by 0 bases, with 15 bases between the two germline ends. Germline-derived CDR1 and CDR2 are DFQATT and SNEGSKA (reference sequence). This CDR3 contains 16 residues. Here the CDR3 reads CSARDSRTGPSYEQYF. The CDR3 DNA follows: TGCAGTGCTAGAGATTCTCGAACAGGGCCCTCCTACGAGCAGTACTTC.

This clonotype was picked up many times. The chain joins TRBV27 to TRBJ2-1; 9 bases are shared with TRBD2. The CDR3 covers 15 residues. In germline, CDR1 is MNHEY, CDR2 SMNVEV (reference sequence). V shed 5 bases and J 4 bases; nucleotides not matched to a gene: 6. CDR3 in DNA: TGTGCCAGCAGTCAGACTAGCGGAGGGTACAATGAGCAGTTCTTC. Translating it yields CASSQTSGGYNEQFF.

Concerning this clonotype: Relative to the germline gene, one junction end is altered; a read error may explain this. The gene calls are TRBV11-1 and TRBJ2-5; D is unresolved. CDR3 length: 14 residues. Germline loops: CDR1 SGHAT, CDR2 FQDESV (reference sequence). DNA for the CDR3: TGTGCCAGCAGCTTTTGGTCTCAGCAAGGGACCCAGTACTTC. Residues: CASSFWSQQGTQYF.

This clonotype appeared many times. The genes are TRBV3-1 and TRBJ1-4, with a possible D match to TRBD1 (5 bases). CDR1 is LGHDT, CDR2 YNNKEL, per germline (reference sequence). Trimming removed 4 bases from V and 7 bases from J, with 16 bases in between. The CDR3 sequence is 15 residues long. The CDR3 DNA sequence: TGTGCCAGCAGCCCCAACGGGGCAGTTGGTGAAAAACTGTTTTTT. Translating it yields CASSPNGAVGEKLFF. Full variable domain (rest looked up from reference TRBV3-1 and TRBJ1-4): DTAVSQTPKYLVTQMGNDKSIKCEQNLGHDTMYWYKQDSKKFLKIMFSYNNKELIINETVPNRFSPKSPDKAHLNLHINSLELGDSAVYFCASSPNGAVGEKLFFGSGTQLSVL.

This clonotype was counted many times. This chain links TRBV11-2 with TRBJ2-1, with 14 bases that match TRBD2. Germline-derived CDR1 and CDR2 are SGHAT and FQNNGV. The CDR3 is 15 residues long. Trimming at V came to 5 bases and at J to 8 bases, leaving 5 bases not matched to a gene. The CDR3 loop is CASSLGTSGSYEQFF. DNA of the CDR3: TGTGCCAGCAGCCTCGGGACTAGCGGGAGCTATGAGCAGTTCTTC.

The genes are TRBV25-1 and TRBJ2-1; a weak D match, TRBD1 (5 bases). Trimming took 6 bases from V and 4 from J, leaving 13 bases between them. CDR3 size: 14 residues. Germline V gene sequence: CDR1 MGHDK, CDR2 SYGVNS. In DNA, the CDR3 is TGTGCCAGCAGGGGGCTAAGTCCTTACAATGAGCAGTTCTTC. The encoded protein is CASRGLSPYNEQFF.

The sample holds a few counts of this clonotype. CDR3 residues: CASSFGTGGNTEAFF. The CDR3 DNA reads TGTGCCAGCAGCTTTGGGACAGGCGGAAACACTGAAGCTTTCTTT. This rearrangement joins TRBV5-5 to TRBJ1-1, with TRBD1 matching 8 bases. The CDR3 has 15 residues. V lost 2 bases and J lost 2; bases outside the gene matches: 5. Germline V gives CDR1 SGHKS, CDR2 YYEKEE (reference sequence).

The table lists this clonotype with many counts. J is TRBJ2-3 and V is TRBV7-2; TRBD2 aligns across 7 bases. Germline CDR1 SGHTA, CDR2 FQGNSA. J was trimmed by 4 bases and V by 0 bases; bases with no gene match: 4. The CDR3 is 15 amino acids. CDR3 sequence (DNA): TGTGCCAGCAGCTTAGCGGGAGGGAAGGCAGATACGCAGTATTTT. Its translation: CASSLAGGKADTQYF.

The genes are TRBV7-8 and TRBJ1-5; D is uncertain. Germline V lookup: CDR1 SGHVS, CDR2 FQNEAQ. This CDR3 is 15 amino acids long. V lost 0 bases, J lost 0 bases, and 6 bases lay in between. This chain's CDR3 is CASSLADNSNQPQHF. The CDR3 DNA is TGTGCCAGCAGCTTAGCCGACAATAGCAATCAGCCCCAGCATTTT.

The sample holds many counts of this clonotype. The chain is built from TRBV5-1 and TRBJ2-3, with D perhaps matching TRBD2 (6 bases). The CDR3 sequence is 17 residues long. The germline V gene encodes CDR1 SGHRS and CDR2 YFSETQ. V lost 2 bases, J lost 0 bases, and 16 bases lay in between. The CDR3 DNA follows: TGCGCCAGCAGCTTCCCGCAGCGGGCGCGTAGCACAGATACGCAGTATTTT. This gives the protein CASSFPQRARSTDTQYF.

The V call is TRBV4-3, the J call TRBJ2-3; D may be TRBD2 (6 bases). The CDR3 extends over 16 amino acids. V lost 3 bases and J 1 base, leaving 14 bases between the germline ends. Per germline, CDR1 LGHNA and CDR2 YSLEER. The CDR3 spells CASSQRGGGGTDTQYF. The CDR3 nucleotides are TGCGCCAGCAGCCAGAGGGGAGGCGGGGGCACAGATACGCAGTATTTT.

This chain uses TRBV19 with TRBJ2-1; a weak D match, TRBD1 (7 bases). This CDR3 has 19 amino acids. The germline CDR1 and CDR2 sequences are LNHDA and SQIVND (reference sequence). V was pared by 6 bases and J by 10 bases, with 34 bases between. The CDR3 DNA sequence: TGTGCCAGTAGGGGTTGGCAAACCGGCGGGACAGTGGGCTACAGGGAGCAGTTCTTC. Translating gives CASRGWQTGGTVGYREQFF.

The sample holds one count of this clonotype. This rearrangement joins TRBV10-3 to TRBJ2-3, with TRBD1 identical over 9 bases. V gave up 3 bases and J gave up 2 bases; unmatched junction bases: 18. The CDR3 length is 20 residues. CDR1 ENHRY and CDR2 SYGVKD come from the germline V gene. The DNA of the CDR3 is TGTGCCATCAGTGATATTGTGGGACAGGGAATGATGTGGGCCACAGATACGCAGTATTTT. Residues: CAISDIVGQGMMWATDTQYF.

The chain recombines TRBV5-1 with TRBJ2-1; TRBD2 aligns across 10 bases. Germline assignment: CDR1 SGHRS and CDR2 YFSETQ. There are 14 residues in the CDR3. J lost 12 bases, V lost 2 bases, and 8 bases had no gene match. Here the CDR3 DNA reads TGCGCCAGCAGCTTAGGTTTAGCGGGAGGTGTGCAGTTCTTC. It encodes CASSLGLAGGVQFF.

This clonotype was picked up a small number of times. V and J are TRBV24-1 and TRBJ2-1; 12 bases line up with TRBD1. Trimming took 4 bases from V and 6 from J; bases not matched to a gene: 6. The CDR3 runs to 16 residues. From germline, CDR1 is KGHDR and CDR2 SFDVKD. CDR3 in amino acids: CATSDPGTGGRNEQFF. CDR3 bases: TGTGCCACCAGTGACCCAGGGACAGGGGGCCGCAATGAGCAGTTCTTC.

This clonotype occurred many times. This sequence joins TRBV28 and TRBJ1-2; TRBD1 aligns across 9 bases. The J segment lost 4 bases and the V segment lost 6 bases, leaving 9 bases of the junction unmatched. Germline values: CDR1 MDHEN, CDR2 SYDVKM. There are 15 residues in the CDR3. CDR3 coding DNA: TGTGCCAGCAGCACTACAGGGGGCAGCTCCTATGGCTACACCTTC. Amino acid sequence: CASSTTGGSSYGYTF.

The J gene is TRBJ1-1, the V gene TRBV11-2; D not certain. The CDR3 totals 14 residues. Trimming removed 1 base from V and 1 base from J, with 7 bases in between. Per the germline V gene, CDR1 is SGHAT and CDR2 is FQNNGV. The DNA of the CDR3 is TGTGCCAGCAGCTTAGTCCCTCCGAACACTGAAGCTTTCTTT. As protein: CASSLVPPNTEAFF. Together with reference TRBV11-2 and TRBJ1-1, the CDR3 gives the full variable domain: EAGVAQSPRYKIIEKRQSVAFWCNPISGHATLYWYQQILGQGPKLLIQFQNNGVVDDSQLPKDRFSAERLKGVDSTLKIQPAKLEDSAVYLCASSLVPPNTEAFFGQGTRLTVV.

In regard to this clonotype: Given a much more abundant clone one base away, this may be a read error. The rearrangement uses TRBV7-2 and TRBJ1-3; 7 bases are a match to TRBD1. Looked up from germline, CDR1 is SGHTA and CDR2 is FQGNSA. V shed 6 bases and J 4 bases; nucleotides not matched to a gene: 9. CDR3 size: 15 residues. CDR3 sequence (DNA): TGTGCCAGCAGTCGAAAGGGGGCCGTAGGAAACACCATATATTTT. As protein: CASSRKGAVGNTIYF. The variable domain in full, completed from reference TRBV7-2 and TRBJ1-3, reads GAGVSQSPSNKVTEKGKDVELRCDPISGHTALYWYRQSLGQGLEFLIYFQGNSAPDKSGLPSDRFSAERTGGSVSTLTIQRTQQEDSAVYLCASSRKGAVGNTIYFGEGSWLTVV.

This clonotype turned up a few times. The chain is built from TRBV18 and TRBJ2-5; 7 bases fit TRBD1. Germline trimming cut 1 base from V and 4 bases from J; bases unmatched to any gene: 3. The germline V gene has CDR1 KGHSH and CDR2 LQKENI. The CDR3 is 14 residues long. The DNA for the CDR3 is TGTGCCAGCTCACCACAACAGGGGCCAGAGACCCAGTACTTC. Protein: CASSPQQGPETQYF.